This TCR beta chain was documented in a study of regulatory T cells in long-lasting Graves disease. Whole-study results and caveats: Patients with persistent disease showed a bias toward TRBV28, TRBJ1-2 and TRBJ2-5.

V lost 3 bases, J lost 10 bases, and 10 bases lay in between. The CDR3 runs 12 residues. Time point: newly diagnosed GD, antithyroid drugs for less than 3 months. Making the TCR library involved RNA that had been extracted from PBMCs. EDTA tubes were used for drawing around 9 milliliters of peripheral blood. Arm-PCR of CDR3 regions and iRepertoire HTBI primers were the basis on which TCR beta libraries were built. MiXCR was run by TCRdb on the multiplex PCR reads, yielding one entry per CDR3 protein. The profile shows 550,000 to 600,000 distinct CDR3 sequences, approximately 16% of them singletons. This clonotype has ten or more counts. The antigen remains unidentified. This sample was also put to use in a study of T cells in Graves' hyperthyroidism and ophthalmopathy. That work states: Calling Graves' hyperthyroidism stable meant ophthalmopathy did not progress within 18 months. Newly diagnosed hyperthyroidism, duration under 2 months, in patients aged 18 to 65.

The V gene is TRBV12-3 or TRBV12-4, the J gene TRBJ2-1; D unclear. The receptor's source is a man aged 18 to 30 with Graves disease. This material consisted of peripheral blood mononuclear cells (PBMCs), taken at new diagnosis, from a patient treated with antithyroid drugs. The CDR3 DNA follows: TGTGCCAGCAGTTTTAGTGGAAACGAGCAGTTCTTC. Translation gives CASSFSGNEQFF.